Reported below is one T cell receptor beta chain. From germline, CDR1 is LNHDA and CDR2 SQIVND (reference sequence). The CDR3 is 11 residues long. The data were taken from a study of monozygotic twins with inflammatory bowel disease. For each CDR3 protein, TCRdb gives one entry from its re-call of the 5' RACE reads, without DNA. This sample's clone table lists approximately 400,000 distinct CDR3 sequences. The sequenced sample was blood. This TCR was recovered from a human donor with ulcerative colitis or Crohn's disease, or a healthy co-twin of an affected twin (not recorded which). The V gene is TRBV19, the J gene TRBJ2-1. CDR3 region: CASRVKNEQFF.